The present T cell receptor (beta chain) was sequenced within a study of T cells in localized non-small cell lung cancer. The study's findings and limits: T cell clonality was highest in uninvolved adjacent lung, above tumor. Out of the top 100 tumor clones, a median around 50 were seen in adjacent lung. Heterogeneity stays possible, as sequencing covered only one tumor region.

Comments on this clone: Its antigen remains unknown.

Repertoires were generated with immunoSEQ multiplex PCR, while TCRdb's copy carries only in-frame clones and drops some. Among around 69,000 clones listed, 85% to 90% were seen once. Germline V gives CDR1 SNHLY, CDR2 FYNNEI. The length of the CDR3 is 16 residues. V dropped 1 base and J dropped 5; count of bases not matched to a gene: 9. The V and J genes are TRBV2 and TRBJ1-1, with 8 nucleotides matching TRBD1. This receptor was identified in a woman aged 35 to 69 with stage I lung adenocarcinoma. Sequencing used peripheral blood, obtained before any cancer treatment. CDR3 coding DNA: TGTGCCAGCAGTGAAGGCCAGGACAGGGCGGGGACTGAAGCTTTCTTT. Translation gives CASSEGQDRAGTEAFF.